Below, 14 T cell receptor beta chains from the same sample are listed, as sequenced in a study of radiotherapy plus CTLA-4 blockade in lung cancer. The protocol was immunoSEQ multiplex PCR, while the TCRdb copy is restricted to in-frame clones and leaves out a portion. The repertoire includes around 120,000 clones, about 77% of them detected once, and about 5.2% sits in the top ten. The sequencing here drew on peripheral blood, taken from a patient treated with radiotherapy plus ipilimumab. Every receptor here comes from a human donor with non-small cell lung cancer who had a partial response to radiotherapy plus ipilimumab.

The V and J genes are TRBV5-1 and TRBJ2-7; 8 nucleotides line up with TRBD2. Looked up from germline, CDR1 is SGHRS and CDR2 is YFSETQ. J gave up 7 bases and V 4 bases, and 19 bases lay outside the gene matches. There are 17 residues in the CDR3. The CDR3 loop reads CASSRSGTHPTTKEQYV. The CDR3 DNA reads as TGCGCCAGCAGCCGTAGCGGGACGCACCCAACGACTAAAGAGCAGTACGTC.

The chain uses TRBV7-2 and TRBJ2-4; TRBD2 is a possible D gene (7 bases). The germline CDR1 and CDR2 sequences are SGHTA and FQGNSA. CDR3 length: 14 residues. V lost 1 base and J lost 9, with 13 bases in between. The CDR3 here is CASSLDRGAGIQYF. The CDR3 DNA is TGTGCCAGCAGCTTAGATCGGGGGGCGGGCATTCAGTACTTC.

The V call is TRBV2, the J call TRBJ1-1; D not resolved. V was pared by 3 bases and J by 3 bases, with 5 bases between. The CDR3 has 12 residues. Germline values: CDR1 SNHLY, CDR2 FYNNEI. The CDR3 is CASSDEDTEAFF. For the CDR3, the DNA is TGTGCCAGCAGTGACGAGGACACTGAAGCTTTCTTT.

The chain links TRBV6-5 to TRBJ2-7, with no clear D. V lost 0 bases and J 0 bases, leaving 3 bases between the germline ends. Germline loops: CDR1 MNHEY, CDR2 SVGAGI. The CDR3 length is 13 residues. DNA for the CDR3: TGTGCCAGCAGTTACTCTAGCTCCTACGAGCAGTACGTC. Amino acid sequence: CASSYSSSYEQYV.

The chain employs TRBV9 and TRBJ1-2, with D uncertain. Germline-derived CDR1 and CDR2 are SGDLS and YYNGEE. V shed 4 bases and J shed 4 bases, with 14 bases lying between them. The CDR3 sequence is 14 residues long. CDR3 sequence (DNA): TGTGCCAGCAGCTTACCCAGTAATCCCTATGGCTACACCTTC. It is translated as CASSLPSNPYGYTF.

The chain uses TRBV27 and TRBJ1-4; D may be TRBD1 (6 bases). CDR1 and CDR2 from the germline V gene are MNHEY and SMNVEV (reference sequence). CDR3 length: 15 residues. The V and J ends lost 3 bases and 3 bases respectively, with 11 bases between them. The CDR3 nucleotides are TGTGCCAGCAGTTTTGGGGGGGCTTCTAATGAAAAACTGTTTTTT. Translating gives CASSFGGASNEKLFF.

The CDR3 sequence: CASSWGVSGNDYGYTF. The CDR3 DNA sequence: TGTGCCAGCAGCTGGGGGGTATCAGGGAATGACTATGGCTACACCTTC. The chain carries TRBV5-5 and TRBJ1-2; tentatively, D is TRBD1 (5 bases). V lost 3 bases to trimming and J lost 3 bases, with 18 bases between them. The CDR3 covers 16 residues. CDR1 SGHKS and CDR2 YYEKEE come from the germline V gene (reference sequence).

V is TRBV5-1 and J is TRBJ2-1; D remains ambiguous. Trimming cost V 0 bases and J 3 bases, with 13 bases left between them. The CDR3 runs 16 residues. The germline V gene encodes CDR1 SGHRS and CDR2 YFSETQ. The CDR3 spells CASSLEVSQIYNEQFF. For the CDR3, the DNA is TGCGCCAGCAGCTTGGAGGTGTCACAGATCTACAATGAGCAGTTCTTC.

The genes are TRBV7-8 and TRBJ2-1; the match to TRBD1 covers 8 bases. This CDR3 is built from 16 residues. J was trimmed by 5 bases and V by 4 bases; bases with no gene match: 10. CDR1 and CDR2 (germline): SGHVS, FQNEAQ. The CDR3 DNA reads TGTGCCAGCAGCTCAGGGGGACAGGTGTATGACAATGAGCAGTTCTTC. This translates into CASSSGGQVYDNEQFF.

In the case of this clone: One end of the junction varies from germline; a read error may be responsible. The same CDR3 can be traced to other DNA sequences in this sample. The V gene is TRBV7-3, the J gene TRBJ1-2, with TRBD1 identical over 8 bases. This CDR3 is built from 16 residues. Germline V gene data show CDR1 as SGHTA and CDR2 as FQGTGA. The CDR3 DNA sequence: TGTGCCAGCAGCTTAACCCCCAGGACAGGGCGACATGGCTACACTTTC. As protein: CASSLTPRTGRHGYTF.

This rearrangement joins TRBV5-1 to TRBJ2-2; D may be TRBD2 (6 bases). V was trimmed by 6 bases and J by 2 bases, leaving 11 bases between them. In germline, CDR1 is SGHRS, CDR2 YFSETQ. This CDR3 spans 14 amino acids. This chain's CDR3 is CASISAGNTGELFF. In DNA form, the CDR3 reads TGCGCCAGCATTTCCGCGGGAAACACCGGGGAGCTGTTTTTT.

This sequence joins TRBV7-9 and TRBJ2-1; 9 bases are a match to TRBD1. Germline CDR1 and CDR2: SEHNR and FQNEAQ (reference sequence). J was trimmed by 4 bases and V by 3 bases; bases with no gene match: 1. The CDR3 runs to 14 residues. CDR3: CASSLGQGYNEQFF. For the CDR3, the DNA is TGTGCCAGCAGCTTGGGACAGGGTTACAATGAGCAGTTCTTC.

The V call is TRBV2, the J call TRBJ2-7; D gene ambiguous. The V end lost 7 bases, the J end lost 2 bases, and 6 bases lay between the germline ends. The CDR3 spans 11 residues. The V gene's germline CDR1 is SNHLY and CDR2 FYNNEI. CDR3: CASISAYEQYF. In DNA, the CDR3 is TGTGCCAGCATATCAGCCTACGAGCAGTACTTC.

This chain joins TRBV9 and TRBJ1-2; 9 nucleotides agree with TRBD1. CDR1 and CDR2 (germline): SGDLS, YYNGEE. The V and J ends lost 4 bases and 8 bases, in that order; junction bases with no gene match: 15. The CDR3 length is 16 residues. CDR3 DNA sequence: TGTGCCAGCAGCTCAGATCCGGGACAGGGACTGGAGGGCTACACCTTC. The encoded protein is CASSSDPGQGLEGYTF.